The entry below gives a single T cell receptor (beta chain) sequence along with its context. This clonotype has a single count. Its antigen is unknown. No base qualities exist here, and no much larger clone lies one base off it. One read provides weak support. For repertoire sequencing, TCR beta CDR3 regions were amplified from RNA transcripts. The first round was an RT-PCR using HTBI primers with the Qiagen OneStep RT-PCR kit, and this first round was followed by a second-round multiplex PCR, then size selection and purification. Sequencing of the libraries was carried out on an Illumina HiSeq2000 in paired-end mode with 100 bp reads. The authors' analysis ran thus. Reads were processed with SOAPnuke, discarding reads with adapters, uncalled bases, mean Phred below 15, or no exact constant-primer or identifier match. COPE v1.2.5 was used to merge high-quality paired reads. Each unique nucleotide sequence was treated as a clonotype, and MiTCR v1.1 was used to align the clonotypes to the IMGT TRB V, D and J references. Analysis was restricted to V-J combinations with a frequency above 0.0001, which covered over 98% of repertoires. For each V-J combination, a TCR clonal expansion and chaos score was defined as the ratio of F50 clonal expansion to chaos observed in the TCRdist matrix. Welch's t-statistics and random forest were used to reduce features to about 13 V-J combinations, which were fed into a naive Bayes classifier. The Morisita-Horn index was used to measure how similar the thyroid and blood repertoires were. TCRdb handled the public reads itself, with Q25 trimming in fastp and clone calling in MiXCR, and kept productive beta chains. All rows with the same CDR3 protein become a single entry with the most common DNA and genes. These V and J calls originate from TCRdb's pipeline instead of the authors' own analysis. The sample has almost 750,000 distinct CDR3 sequences on record, 35% to 50% of them singletons. Less than 55% of the sample is taken by the ten largest.

This entry comes from a study of Graves' ophthalmopathy and Graves' hyperthyroidism (dated by TCRdb to the late 2010s). Background for the entire study: Peripheral blood was collected before any treatment was given, at the time of initial diagnosis. The study used TCR beta repertoire signatures to distinguish Graves' ophthalmopathy from Graves' hyperthyroidism and to predict progression to ophthalmopathy. In total, 135 blood samples were TCR-sequenced: 43 ophthalmopathy, some 75 hyperthyroidism and roughly 17 hyperthyroidism-to-ophthalmopathy patients. To explore V-J signatures distinguishing ophthalmopathy from hyperthyroidism, a discovery set of around 100 patients (fewer than 45 ophthalmopathy, 55 to 60 stable hyperthyroidism) was enrolled. The independent validation cohort included 18 to 20 hyperthyroidism patients plus 17 patients who later progressed from hyperthyroidism to ophthalmopathy. T-cell repertoires of thyroid tissue and blood were compared in more than five hyperthyroidism patients. Following sample collection, hyperthyroidism patients were given methimazole at a starting dose of 30 mg daily, and ophthalmopathy patients were given high-dose intravenous methylprednisolone. Study-level results and caveats: In cross-validation, the 13-signature model distinguished ophthalmopathy from stable hyperthyroidism with 85% to 90% sensitivity and approximately 81% specificity, and in the test set the corresponding values were about 80% and 75%. Sample size was not predetermined statistically, and investigators were not blinded to group allocation. Most of the expanded thyroid clonotypes with a frequency above 0.001 were also detected in blood, and it was suggested that the thyroid immune response may be reflected by blood repertoires. In validation, the model predicted ophthalmopathy progression with about 64% sensitivity and roughly 72% specificity; roughly 12 predicted patients were CT-confirmed with GO in a median of approximately 6.5 months.

CDR1 SEHNR and CDR2 FQNEAQ were looked up in the germline V gene (reference sequence). Inclusive of the bounding cysteine and phenylalanine, the CDR3 is 15 residues long. Here the CDR3 DNA is all that survives: 45 bases in frame from base 1. The trim is 4 bases for V and 7 bases for J, with a gap of 20 bases between the germline ends. The ophthalmopathy patients had moderately to severely active disease, with a Clinical Activity Score of 3 or higher, a NOSPECS grade of 4 or higher, and a disease duration of less than 3 months. Patients with other autoimmune diseases, uncontrolled infections, pregnancy or lactation were excluded. Clinical symptoms, serum thyroxine, TRAb, thyroid ultrasound and orbital computed tomography were used for diagnosis. PBMCs were isolated from around 10 ml of fresh peripheral blood by Ficoll-Paque density gradient centrifugation. Trizol reagent was used to extract the total RNA, and its quality was then checked on an Agilent 2100 Bioanalyzer.

The material sequenced was peripheral blood. This chain joins TRBV7-9 to TRBJ2-7, with a weak D call of TRBD1 (5 bases match). This receptor was obtained from an adult man with Graves' ophthalmopathy. Here is the DNA: TGTGCCAGCAGCTCCGTTAGGGGATCCCTCTTTGAGCAGTACTTC. It codes for CASSSVRGSLFEQYF.